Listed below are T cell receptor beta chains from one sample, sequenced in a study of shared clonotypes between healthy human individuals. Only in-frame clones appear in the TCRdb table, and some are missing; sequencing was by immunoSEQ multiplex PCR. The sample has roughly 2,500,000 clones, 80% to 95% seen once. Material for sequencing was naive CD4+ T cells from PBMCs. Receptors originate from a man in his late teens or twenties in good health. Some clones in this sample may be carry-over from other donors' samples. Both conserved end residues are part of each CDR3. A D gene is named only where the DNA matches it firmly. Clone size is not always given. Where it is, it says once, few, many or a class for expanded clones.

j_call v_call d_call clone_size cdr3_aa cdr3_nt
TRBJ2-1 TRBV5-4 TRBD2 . CASSFKAGLYNEQFF TGTGCCAGCAGCTTCAAAGCGGGGTTATACAATGAGCAGTTCTTC
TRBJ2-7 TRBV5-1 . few CASSLGAGASYEQYF TGCGCCAGCAGCTTGGGGGCAGGGGCCTCCTACGAGCAGTACTTC
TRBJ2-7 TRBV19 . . CASSTTRGGNEQYF TGTGCCAGTAGTACCACCCGTGGCGGTAACGAGCAGTACTTC
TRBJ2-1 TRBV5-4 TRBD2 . CASSEPSGRGEQFF TGTGCCAGCAGCGAACCTAGCGGGAGAGGGGAGCAGTTCTTC
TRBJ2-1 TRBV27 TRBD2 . CASSLTSGSYNEQFF TGTGCCAGCAGCCTAACTAGCGGTTCCTACAATGAGCAGTTCTTC
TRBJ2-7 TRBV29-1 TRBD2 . CSVEFWRGSSYEQYF TGCAGCGTTGAATTTTGGCGGGGGAGCTCCTACGAGCAGTACTTC
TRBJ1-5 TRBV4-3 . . CASSRSHGSNQPQHF TGCGCCAGCAGCCGATCCCACGGTAGCAATCAGCCCCAGCATTTT
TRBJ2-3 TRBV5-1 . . CASSLARERDTQYF TGCGCCAGCAGCTTGGCTCGGGAGCGAGATACGCAGTATTTT
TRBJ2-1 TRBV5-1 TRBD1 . CASSMGTERKQFF TGCGCCAGCAGCATGGGGACAGAAAGAAAGCAGTTCTTC
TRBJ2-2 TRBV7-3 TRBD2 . CASSLKSSGGTNTGELFF TGTGCCAGCAGCTTAAAGTCTAGCGGAGGAACGAACACCGGGGAGCTGTTTTTT
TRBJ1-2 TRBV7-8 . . CASSLNSDGYTF TGTGCCAGCAGCTTGAACAGTGATGGCTACACCTTC
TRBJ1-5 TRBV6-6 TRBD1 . CASSSGTGVSNQPQHF TGTGCCAGCAGTTCCGGGACAGGGGTTAGCAATCAGCCCCAGCATTTT
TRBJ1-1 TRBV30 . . CAWGSGGAAVAFF TGTGCCTGGGGGTCCGGGGGGGCTGCGGTAGCTTTCTTT
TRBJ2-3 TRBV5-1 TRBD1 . CASSPPGQGWDTQYF TGCGCCAGCAGCCCACCGGGACAGGGATGGGATACGCAGTATTTT
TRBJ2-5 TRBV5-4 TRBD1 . CASSGQAQETQYF TGTGCCAGCAGCGGACAGGCCCAAGAGACCCAGTACTTC